The 32 T cell receptor beta chains below were found in one sample sequenced in a study of blood T cell repertoires in COVID-19. TCRdb keeps only in-frame clones here, not all; method: immunoSEQ multiplex PCR. Of about 140,000 clones in the sample, nearly 80% were seen once. The sequenced material came from PBMCs or T cells enriched from blood (not recorded which). The receptors come from a woman aged 50 to 60 who had recovered from COVID-19.

This clone was seen ten or more times. V usage is TRBV3-1 (or the pseudogene TRBV3-2) and J usage is TRBJ1-3; 7 nucleotides align to TRBD1. The CDR3 is 16 residues long. Germline loops: CDR1 LGHDT, CDR2 YNNKEL (reference sequence). Trimming at V came to 2 bases and at J to 4 bases, leaving 8 bases not matched to a gene. The CDR3 is CASSQWDSSGGNTIYF. The CDR3 nucleotides read TGTGCCAGCAGCCAATGGGACAGCTCCGGGGGAAACACCATATATTTT.

The gene calls are TRBV4-1 and TRBJ2-1; 8 positions match TRBD2. The CDR3 runs to 17 residues. Germline V gene sequence: CDR1 MGHRA, CDR2 YSYEKL. V lost 0 bases to trimming and J lost 4 bases; unmatched junction nucleotides: 8. The CDR3 DNA is TGCGCCAGCAGCCAAGATGTCGGCGGGGGGCCATACAATGAGCAGTTCTTC. It specifies CASSQDVGGGPYNEQFF.

This clone has a single count. CDR3 protein: CASRDQQGASYEQYF. The DNA for the CDR3 is TGTGCCAGCAGGGACCAACAGGGGGCAAGCTACGAGCAGTACTTC. V and J are TRBV5-5 and TRBJ2-7; 9 positions agree with TRBD1. Per the germline V gene, CDR1 is SGHKS and CDR2 is YYEKEE (reference sequence). CDR3 length: 15 amino acids. The ends lost 5 bases at V and 3 bases at J; junction bases unmatched: 9.

The chain recombines TRBV28 with TRBJ2-2; TRBD2 matches 7 bases. With V trimmed by 8 bases and J by 5 bases, 14 bases remained unmatched. In germline, CDR1 is MDHEN, CDR2 SYDVKM. The CDR3 is 16 amino acids. CDR3 nucleotide sequence: TGTGCCAGCGGTAGAGAGCGGGGCCCGAGGACCGGGGAGCTGTTTTTT. Amino acid sequence: CASGRERGPRTGELFF.

V gene TRBV3-1 (or the pseudogene TRBV3-2) combines with J gene TRBJ1-2; 7 positions match TRBD1. Trimming removed 4 bases from V and 1 base from J; junction bases left unmatched: 0. This CDR3 has 13 amino acids. Germline loops: CDR1 LGHDT, CDR2 YNNKEL (reference sequence). The DNA of the CDR3 is TGTGCCAGCAGCCGACAGGGTAACTATGGCTACACCTTC. Its protein product is CASSRQGNYGYTF.

The chain recombines TRBV11-2 with TRBJ2-1; possible D gene TRBD2, 6 bases. CDR1 and CDR2 from the germline V gene are SGHAT and FQNNGV. V lost 1 base and J 4 bases, leaving 8 bases between the germline ends. The CDR3 has 14 amino acids. This chain's CDR3 is CASSLGDSYNEQFF. The CDR3 nucleotides are TGTGCCAGCAGCTTAGGGGACTCATACAATGAGCAGTTCTTC.

This clone was picked up one time. One end of the junction fails to match germline, which may point to a read error. The rearrangement links TRBV29-1 to TRBJ1-2; weak D call: TRBD1 (6 bases). Per germline, CDR1 SQVTM and CDR2 ANQGSEA. CDR3 length equals 10 residues. The CDR3 spells CSVEDPDQGF. CDR3 nucleotides: TGCAGCGTTGAAGATCCCGATCAGGGGTTT.

CDR3 DNA: TGTGCCAGCAGCGTAGAACAAGCGGGGACTGAAGCTTTCTTT. This gives the protein CASSVEQAGTEAFF. V and J are TRBV9 and TRBJ1-1; D not resolved. This CDR3 comprises 14 residues. Trimming stripped 0 bases from V and 5 bases from J, with 11 bases between. The germline gives CDR1 SGDLS, CDR2 YYNGEE.

The rearrangement links TRBV20-1 to TRBJ2-3; 9 nucleotides line up with TRBD2. This CDR3 has 14 residues. The V gene's germline CDR1 is DFQATT and CDR2 SNEGSKA (reference sequence). J gave up 3 bases and V 3 bases, and 4 bases lay outside the gene matches. This CDR3 reads CSASASGKTDTQYF. CDR3 sequence (DNA): TGCAGTGCTAGTGCTAGCGGGAAAACAGATACGCAGTATTTT.

V gene TRBV11-3 combines with J gene TRBJ2-5, with TRBD1 as a possible D gene (6 bases). This CDR3 region has 12 residues. The V end lost 4 bases, the J end lost 5 bases, and 8 bases lay between the germline ends. Germline lookup yields CDR1 SGHNT and CDR2 YENEEA. For the CDR3, the DNA is TGTGCCAGCAGCTCCCAGGGGGAGACCCAGTACTTC. It codes for CASSSQGETQYF.

The CDR3 region has the DNA TGTGCCAGCAGTTCACCCCTAACACAGGGGGCTTCTAACTATGGCTACACCTTC. This sequence encodes CASSSPLTQGASNYGYTF. This sequence joins TRBV27 and TRBJ1-2; 9 bases are a match to TRBD1. Losses at the gene ends were 4 bases for V and 0 bases for J; bases not matched to a gene: 12. The CDR3 loop spans 18 amino acids. Germline V gene data show CDR1 as MNHEY and CDR2 as SMNVEV (reference sequence).

The CDR3 coding sequence is TGTGCCATCAGTACCGGGACAGCCTTCCAAGAGACCCAGTACTTC. This sequence encodes CAISTGTAFQETQYF. This chain joins TRBV10-3 and TRBJ2-5; 7 nucleotides match TRBD1. The germline CDR1 and CDR2 sequences are ENHRY and SYGVKD. The CDR3 is 15 residues long. Trimming took 5 bases from V and 1 from J; bases not matched to a gene: 7.

The chain recombines TRBV11-2 with TRBJ1-5; no clear D gene. Deletions cut 1 base from V and 5 bases from J, with 6 bases between. Germline V gene data show CDR1 as SGHAT and CDR2 as FQNNGV. This CDR3 is 13 amino acids long. CDR3 residues: CASSLGEYQPQHF. Here the CDR3 DNA reads TGTGCCAGCAGCTTAGGAGAATATCAGCCCCAGCATTTT.

CDR3 amino acids: CASSVTGGDTEAFF. CDR3 DNA sequence: TGTGCCAGCAGTGTCACCGGGGGTGACACTGAAGCTTTCTTT. J is TRBJ1-1 and V is TRBV2; D may be TRBD1 (5 bases). Trimming removed 4 bases from V and 3 bases from J, with 12 bases in between. Germline V gene sequence: CDR1 SNHLY, CDR2 FYNNEI. This CDR3 has 14 amino acids.

The V and J genes are TRBV19 and TRBJ1-1, with 7 bases lining up with TRBD1. The CDR3 contains 14 residues. Germline lookup yields CDR1 LNHDA and CDR2 SQIVND (reference sequence). The V gene end was trimmed by 1 base and the J gene end by 6 bases; junction bases not matched to a gene: 5. The chain's CDR3 is CASSIGRTGSEAFF. The CDR3 DNA sequence: TGTGCCAGTAGTATAGGCCGGACAGGATCTGAAGCTTTCTTT.

This clone appeared a single time. The V gene is TRBV18, the J gene TRBJ1-1; D remains ambiguous. The CDR3 runs 15 residues. Germline V gene sequence: CDR1 KGHSH, CDR2 LQKENI. V was cut by 3 bases and J by 1 base, with 12 bases left in between. The CDR3 is CASSPGEEENTEAFF. The CDR3, as DNA: TGTGCCAGCTCACCGGGCGAGGAGGAGAACACTGAAGCTTTCTTT.

The chain couples TRBV7-9 to TRBJ1-2; no firm D call. The CDR3 consists of 13 residues. V dropped 5 bases and J dropped 6 bases, with 13 bases sitting between them. Germline lookup yields CDR1 SEHNR and CDR2 FQNEAQ (reference sequence). This CDR3 reads CASSPRVADGYTF. CDR3 coding DNA: TGTGCCAGCAGCCCTAGAGTGGCAGATGGCTACACCTTC.

CDR3 DNA: TGTGCCAGCAGTGAGGGACAGACAAGCAATCAGCCCCAGCATTTT. Its protein is CASSEGQTSNQPQHF. The genes are TRBV6-1 and TRBJ1-5; 7 bases line up with TRBD1. Germline trimming cut 3 bases from V and 1 base from J; bases unmatched to any gene: 3. This CDR3 contains 15 residues. Germline V CDR1 and CDR2: MNHNS, SASEGT.

This clone was detected only a few times. In DNA, the CDR3 is TGTGCCAGCAACCTAGCGGGAGGAACCTACAATGAGCAGTTCTTC. This codes for CASNLAGGTYNEQFF. The chain has TRBV6-5 and TRBJ2-1; 11 bases fit TRBD2. Per germline, CDR1 MNHEY and CDR2 SVGAGI. J lost 2 bases, V lost 7 bases, and 4 bases had no gene match. There are 15 residues in the CDR3.

The chain uses TRBV28 and TRBJ1-6; D is unresolved. The V and J ends lost 4 bases and 7 bases respectively, with 5 bases between them. The CDR3 is made up of 12 amino acids. CDR1 is MDHEN and CDR2 is SYDVKM in the germline V gene. The CDR3: CASSSQNSPLHF. CDR3 nucleotide sequence: TGTGCCAGCAGTTCCCAGAATTCACCCCTCCACTTT.

The rearrangement uses TRBV30 and TRBJ2-1; 14 nucleotides match TRBD2. The germline V gene has CDR1 GTSNPN and CDR2 SVGIG (reference sequence). CDR3 length: 16 amino acids. V was pared by 0 bases and J by 4 bases, with 2 bases of the junction left unmatched. CDR3 sequence (DNA): TGTGCCTGGAGTGTAAGGACTAGCGGGGGGTACAATGAGCAGTTCTTC. Its protein is CAWSVRTSGGYNEQFF.

V and J are TRBV5-1 and TRBJ2-3; tentative D call: TRBD1 (5 bases). This CDR3 has 15 amino acids. V lost 0 bases to trimming and J lost 0 bases, with 8 bases between them. Germline values: CDR1 SGHRS, CDR2 YFSETQ. In DNA, the CDR3 is TGCGCCAGCAGCTTGGATCAGGGAAGCACAGATACGCAGTATTTT. Encoded protein: CASSLDQGSTDTQYF.

The table lists this clone with a count of one. This chain connects TRBV3-1 (or the pseudogene TRBV3-2) to TRBJ2-3; the match to TRBD2 covers 14 bases. This CDR3 contains 17 residues. Looked up from germline, CDR1 is LGHDT and CDR2 is YNNKEL (reference sequence). V lost 4 bases and J lost 3; bases outside the gene matches: 6. The CDR3 protein is CASSPRTSGRMTDTQYF. DNA of the CDR3: TGTGCCAGCAGCCCAAGGACTAGCGGGAGGATGACAGATACGCAGTATTTT.

The count of this clone is one. The chain has TRBV5-8 and TRBJ2-1; a weak D match, TRBD2 (5 bases). CDR1 is SGHTS, CDR2 YDEGEE, per germline. The germline V and J ends were trimmed by 4 bases and 14 bases, with 13 bases remaining between them. The length of the CDR3 is 11 residues. The CDR3 here is CASSVTSWEFF. CDR3 bases: TGTGCCAGCAGCGTTACTAGTTGGGAGTTCTTC.

Written as DNA, the CDR3 is TGTGCCAGCAGCTGGGAAGCGGGACCGAACACCGGGGAGCTGTTTTTT. It translates to CASSWEAGPNTGELFF. J is TRBJ2-2 and V is TRBV7-3; 7 bases fit TRBD2. This CDR3 contains 16 residues. From germline, CDR1 is SGHTA and CDR2 FQGTGA. J gave up 0 bases and V 4 bases, and 5 bases lay outside the gene matches.

There are a few counts of this clone. The rearrangement uses TRBV19 and TRBJ1-2; D gene uncertain. This CDR3 is 15 amino acids long. Looked up from germline, CDR1 is LNHDA and CDR2 is SQIVND (reference sequence). V shed 5 bases and J shed 7 bases, with 20 bases lying between them. This CDR3 is CASSPAAGYVSGYTF. The CDR3 coding sequence is TGTGCCAGTAGTCCCGCTGCCGGGTACGTCAGTGGCTACACCTTC.

The chain recombines TRBV15 with TRBJ1-1, with 7 bases fitting TRBD1. Germline trimming cut 0 bases from V and 4 bases from J; bases unmatched to any gene: 8. This CDR3 contains 16 residues. Germline CDR1 and CDR2: LNHNV and YYDKDF (reference sequence). The CDR3 here is CATSRDLGRGATEAFF. In nucleotides, the CDR3 is TGTGCCACCAGCAGAGATCTCGGCAGGGGGGCCACTGAAGCTTTCTTT.

V gene TRBV7-8 combines with J gene TRBJ1-1; D unclear. Trimming took 4 bases from V and 2 from J, leaving 11 bases between them. The CDR3 sequence is 14 residues long. In germline, CDR1 is SGHVS, CDR2 FQNEAQ. For the CDR3, the DNA is TGTGCCAGCAGCTCCCGGCGGGAAAACACTGAAGCTTTCTTT. Protein product: CASSSRRENTEAFF. Full variable domain (missing parts from reference TRBV7-8 and TRBJ1-1): GAGVSQSPRYKVAKRGQDVALRCDPISGHVSLFWYQQALGQGPEFLTYFQNEAQLDKSGLPSDRFFAERPEGSVSTLKIQRTQQEDSAVYLCASSSRRENTEAFFGQGTRLTVV.

V and J are TRBV5-4 and TRBJ1-1; 9 nucleotides match TRBD1. CDR3 size: 15 residues. V was pared by 0 bases and J by 3 bases, with 3 bases of the junction left unmatched. Per germline, CDR1 SGHNT and CDR2 YYREEE (reference sequence). The CDR3 DNA reads TGTGCCAGCAGCTTGGAATGGACAGGGGACACTGAAGCTTTCTTT. Translated, it gives CASSLEWTGDTEAFF.

This clone has only one observation. This rearrangement joins TRBV4-2 to TRBJ1-4, with a tentative D call TRBD1 (5 bases). Between the trimmed V and J ends, which lost 0 bases and 5 bases, there was a span of 7 bases. The germline CDR1 and CDR2 sequences are LGHNA and YNFKEQ. The CDR3 contains 14 residues. This chain's CDR3 is CASSQERGNEKLFF. CDR3 bases: TGTGCCAGCAGCCAAGAGCGGGGGAATGAAAAACTGTTTTTT.

This chain connects TRBV29-1 to TRBJ2-2, with TRBD2 matching over 12 bases. The CDR3 covers 16 residues. Losses at the gene ends were 6 bases for V and 4 bases for J; bases not matched to a gene: 9. Looked up from germline, CDR1 is SQVTM and CDR2 is ANQGSEA. CDR3 region: CSVDGLAGGLTGELFF. The CDR3 region has the DNA TGCAGCGTCGACGGGCTAGCGGGAGGGCTCACCGGGGAGCTGTTTTTT.

The chain combines TRBV11-2 with TRBJ2-7; 9 bases agree with TRBD2. The CDR3 spans 15 residues. V was pared by 0 bases and J by 2 bases, with 2 bases of the junction left unmatched. The germline V gene has CDR1 SGHAT and CDR2 FQNNGV. The CDR3 nucleotides are TGTGCCAGCAGCTTAGAACCTAGCGGGACCTACGAGCAGTACTTC. It encodes CASSLEPSGTYEQYF.